The source of this T cell receptor (beta chain) is a study of T cells in Graves' hyperthyroidism and ophthalmopathy. Points from the study as a whole: In the analysis, a 13 V-J model separated ophthalmopathy from stable hyperthyroidism.

Source material for PBMCs was more than 7.5 ml fresh peripheral blood. RNA transcripts served as the template for amplifying TCR beta CDR3 regions. During a first-round RT-PCR of the TCR CDR3, the HTBI primer set was used. MiXCR was run by TCRdb on the multiplex PCR reads, yielding one entry per CDR3 protein. In the table there are nearly 750,000 distinct CDR3 sequences, under 45% of which are singletons. The length of the CDR3 is 16 residues. Germline assignment: CDR1 SGHTA and CDR2 FQGNSA. The V end lost 0 bases, the J end lost 3 bases, and 15 bases lay between the germline ends. This clonotype was counted ten times or more. The antigen remains undetermined.

The V gene is TRBV7-2, the J gene TRBJ2-7, with a tentative D call TRBD2 (5 bases). The receptor comes from a woman aged 40 to 50 with Graves' hyperthyroidism. The sequenced sample consisted of blood. The CDR3 nucleotides read TGTGCCAGCAGCTTAGCGCCCGAGGCAGGAGGCTACGAGCAGTACTTC. Its translation: CASSLAPEAGGYEQYF.